This TCR beta chain was sequenced during a study of T cell responses to AZD1222 COVID-19 vaccine. Germline CDR1 reads SEHNR; CDR2 reads FQNEAQ (reference sequence). The CDR3 length is 11 residues. V shed 1 base and J shed 8 bases, with 3 bases lying between them. The repertoire was sequenced with immunoSEQ multiplex PCR; TCRdb's copy has only in-frame clones and lacks some. The top ten hold 4% to 6% of the sample, which has about 120,000 clones, about 93% seen once. The TCR comes from an adult who received the AZD1222 COVID-19 vaccine. J is TRBJ2-1 and V is TRBV7-9; D not certain. The material sequenced was peripheral blood, taken 28 days after the second AZD1222 dose. This CDR3 is CASSLVDEQFF. DNA for the CDR3: TGTGCCAGCAGCTTAGTCGATGAGCAGTTCTTC.